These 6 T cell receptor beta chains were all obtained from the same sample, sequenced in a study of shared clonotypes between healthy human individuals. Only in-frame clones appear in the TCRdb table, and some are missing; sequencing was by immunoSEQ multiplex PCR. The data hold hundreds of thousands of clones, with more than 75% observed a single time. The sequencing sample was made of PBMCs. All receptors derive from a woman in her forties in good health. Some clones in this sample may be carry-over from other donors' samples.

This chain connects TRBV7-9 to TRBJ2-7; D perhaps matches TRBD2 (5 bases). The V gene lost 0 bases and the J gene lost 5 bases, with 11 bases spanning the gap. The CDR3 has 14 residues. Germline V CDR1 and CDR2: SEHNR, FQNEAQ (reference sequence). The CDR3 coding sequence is TGTGCCAGCAGCTTAGCTTCCGGGGTCCACGAGCAGTACTTC. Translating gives CASSLASGVHEQYF. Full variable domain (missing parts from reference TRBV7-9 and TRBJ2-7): DTGVSQNPRHKITKRGQNVTFRCDPISEHNRLYWYRQTLGQGPEFLTYFQNEAQLEKSRLLSDRFSAERPKGSFSTLEIQRTEQGDSAMYLCASSLASGVHEQYFGPGTRLTVT.

The CDR3 sequence is CASSLAGGGTYNEQFF. CDR3 coding DNA: TGTGCCAGCAGCTTAGCGGGAGGCGGGACCTACAATGAGCAGTTCTTC. The chain links TRBV7-3 to TRBJ2-1, with 8 bases matching TRBD2. This CDR3 has 16 amino acids. V was clipped by 2 bases and J by 2 bases; unmatched bases: 5. Per germline, CDR1 SGHTA and CDR2 FQGTGA.

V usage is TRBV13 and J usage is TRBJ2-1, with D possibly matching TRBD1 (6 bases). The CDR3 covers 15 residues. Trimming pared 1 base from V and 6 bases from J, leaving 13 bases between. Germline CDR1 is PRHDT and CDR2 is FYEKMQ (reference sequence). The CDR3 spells CASSLERGTGNEQFF. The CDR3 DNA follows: TGTGCCAGCAGCTTAGAGAGGGGGACCGGCAATGAGCAGTTCTTC.

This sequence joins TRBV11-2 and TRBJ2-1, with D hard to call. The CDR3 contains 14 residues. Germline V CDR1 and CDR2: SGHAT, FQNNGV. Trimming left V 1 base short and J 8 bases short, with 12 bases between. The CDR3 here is CASSLAHLGHEQFF. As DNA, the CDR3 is TGTGCCAGCAGCTTAGCTCATTTAGGCCATGAGCAGTTCTTC.

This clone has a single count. The CDR3 here is CASSRTTGDGEQYF. The CDR3 coding sequence is TGTGCCAGCTCGAGGACCACGGGGGACGGGGAGCAGTACTTC. This chain uses TRBV18 with TRBJ2-7, with a tentative D call TRBD2 (6 bases). The CDR3 covers 14 residues. V dropped 6 bases and J dropped 7 bases, with 19 bases sitting between them. Germline CDR1 and CDR2: KGHSH and LQKENI.

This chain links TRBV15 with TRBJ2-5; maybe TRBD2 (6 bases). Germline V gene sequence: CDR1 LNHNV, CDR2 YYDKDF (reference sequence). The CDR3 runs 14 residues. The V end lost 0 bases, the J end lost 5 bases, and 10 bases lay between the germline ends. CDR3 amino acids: CATSRDRGTETQYF. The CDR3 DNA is TGTGCCACCAGCAGAGATCGGGGGACGGAGACCCAGTACTTC.